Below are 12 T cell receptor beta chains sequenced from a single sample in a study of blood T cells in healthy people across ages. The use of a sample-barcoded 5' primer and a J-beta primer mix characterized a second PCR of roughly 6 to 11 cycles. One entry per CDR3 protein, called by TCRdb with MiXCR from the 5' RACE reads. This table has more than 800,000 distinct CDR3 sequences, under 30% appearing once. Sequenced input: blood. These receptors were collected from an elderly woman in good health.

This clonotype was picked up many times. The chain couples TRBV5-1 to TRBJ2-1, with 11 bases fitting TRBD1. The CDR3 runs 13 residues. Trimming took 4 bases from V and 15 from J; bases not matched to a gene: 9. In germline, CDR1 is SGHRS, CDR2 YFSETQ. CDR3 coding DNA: TGCGCCAGCAGCGATTCCCGGGACAGGGGGGGGTTCTTC. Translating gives CASSDSRDRGGFF.

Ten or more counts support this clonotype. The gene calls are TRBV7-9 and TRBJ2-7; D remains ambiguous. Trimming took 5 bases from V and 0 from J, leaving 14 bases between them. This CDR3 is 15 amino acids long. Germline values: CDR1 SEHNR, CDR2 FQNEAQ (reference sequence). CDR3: CASSHASSSSYEQYF. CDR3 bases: TGTGCCAGCAGCCATGCGTCTTCCAGCTCCTACGAGCAGTACTTC.

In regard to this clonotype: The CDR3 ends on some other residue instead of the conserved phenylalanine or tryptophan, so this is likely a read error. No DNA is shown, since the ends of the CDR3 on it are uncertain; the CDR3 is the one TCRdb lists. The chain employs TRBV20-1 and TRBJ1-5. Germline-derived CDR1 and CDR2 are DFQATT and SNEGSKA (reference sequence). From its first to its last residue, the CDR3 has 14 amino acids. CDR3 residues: CSARAFLAISPSIL.

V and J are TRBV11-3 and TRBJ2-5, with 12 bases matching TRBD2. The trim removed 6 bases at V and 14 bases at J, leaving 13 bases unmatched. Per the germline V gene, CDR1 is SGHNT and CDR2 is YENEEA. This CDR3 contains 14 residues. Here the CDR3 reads CASRSTSGGPHLYF. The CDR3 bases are TGTGCCAGCAGATCCACTAGCGGGGGGCCTCACCTCTACTTC.

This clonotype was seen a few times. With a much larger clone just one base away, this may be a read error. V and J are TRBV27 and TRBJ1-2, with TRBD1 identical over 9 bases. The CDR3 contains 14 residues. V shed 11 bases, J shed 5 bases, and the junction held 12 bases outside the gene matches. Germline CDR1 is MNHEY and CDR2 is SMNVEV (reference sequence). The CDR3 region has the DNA TGTGCCGGCCGTGGACAGGGGTGGTATTATGGCTACACCTTC. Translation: CAGRGQGWYYGYTF.

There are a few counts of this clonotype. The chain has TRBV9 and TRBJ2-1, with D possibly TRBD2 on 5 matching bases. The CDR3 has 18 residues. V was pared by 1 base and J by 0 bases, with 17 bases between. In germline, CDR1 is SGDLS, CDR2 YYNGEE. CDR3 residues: CASSVFSGLRSSYNEQFF. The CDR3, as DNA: TGTGCCAGCAGCGTATTCAGCGGATTAAGGAGCTCCTACAATGAGCAGTTCTTC.

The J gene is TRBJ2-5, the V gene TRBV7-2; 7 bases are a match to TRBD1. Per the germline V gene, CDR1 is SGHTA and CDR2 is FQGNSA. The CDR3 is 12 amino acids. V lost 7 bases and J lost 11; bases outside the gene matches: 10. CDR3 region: CASTGTVEEQYF. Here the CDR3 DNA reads TGTGCCAGCACCGGGACAGTGGAAGAGCAGTACTTC.

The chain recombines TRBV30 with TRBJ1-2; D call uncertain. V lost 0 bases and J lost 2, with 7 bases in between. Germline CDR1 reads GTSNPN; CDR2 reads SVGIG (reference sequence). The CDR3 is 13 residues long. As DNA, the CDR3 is TGTGCCTGGAGTGTAGGAGTGAACTATGGCTACACCTTC. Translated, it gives CAWSVGVNYGYTF.

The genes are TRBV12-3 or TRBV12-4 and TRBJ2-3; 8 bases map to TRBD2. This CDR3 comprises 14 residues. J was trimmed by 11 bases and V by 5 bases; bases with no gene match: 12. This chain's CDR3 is CASSPRGGADVQYF. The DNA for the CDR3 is TGTGCCAGCAGTCCACGGGGGGGGGCAGATGTGCAGTATTTT.

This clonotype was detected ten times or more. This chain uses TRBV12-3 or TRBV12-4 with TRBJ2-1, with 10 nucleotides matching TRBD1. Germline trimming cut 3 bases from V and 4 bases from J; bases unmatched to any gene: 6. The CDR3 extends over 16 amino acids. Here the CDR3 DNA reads TGTGCCAGCAGTTTCCGGGACAGGGGATATTACAATGAGCAGTTCTTC. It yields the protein CASSFRDRGYYNEQFF.

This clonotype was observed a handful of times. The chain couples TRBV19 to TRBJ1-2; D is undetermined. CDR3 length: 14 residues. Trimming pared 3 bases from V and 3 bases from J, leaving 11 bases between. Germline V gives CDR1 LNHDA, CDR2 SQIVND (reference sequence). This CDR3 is CASSMGGSDYGYTF. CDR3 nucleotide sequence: TGTGCCAGTAGTATGGGAGGATCTGACTATGGCTACACCTTC.

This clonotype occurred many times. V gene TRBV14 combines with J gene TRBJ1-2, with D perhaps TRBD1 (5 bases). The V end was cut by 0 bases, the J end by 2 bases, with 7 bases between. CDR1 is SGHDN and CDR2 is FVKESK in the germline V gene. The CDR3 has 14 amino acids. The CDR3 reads CASSQDQGNYGYTF. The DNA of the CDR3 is TGTGCCAGCAGCCAAGATCAGGGAAACTATGGCTACACCTTC.